The rows below give T cell receptor beta chains drawn from one sample of a study of cytomegalovirus exposure and HLA in healthy donors. The repertoire was sequenced with immunoSEQ multiplex PCR; TCRdb's copy has only in-frame clones and lacks some. The sample lists about 140,000 clones, around 75% occurring once. Sequencing was done on a sample of PBMCs. The receptors come from a man aged 40-55 years in good health and CMV-seronegative. The CDR3 runs from the conserved cysteine through the conserved F or W. D genes are given only for firm matches. Size is stated for part of the rows, as once, few or many counts, or as a class when the clone is expanded.

j_gene: TRBJ2-1
abundance: few
v_gene: TRBV5-4
d_gene: .
CDR3aa: CASSLLYEQFF
CDR3nt: TGTGCCAGCAGCTTACTCTATGAGCAGTTCTTC

j_gene: TRBJ2-1
abundance: .
v_gene: TRBV7-2
d_gene: TRBD1
CDR3aa: CASSPGQGRNEQFF
CDR3nt: TGTGCCAGCAGCCCGGGACAGGGTAGGAATGAGCAGTTCTTC

j_gene: TRBJ2-1
abundance: .
v_gene: TRBV6-6
d_gene: TRBD1
CDR3aa: CASSSGQEYYNEQFF
CDR3nt: TGTGCCAGCAGCTCGGGACAGGAGTACTACAATGAGCAGTTCTTC

j_gene: TRBJ2-5
abundance: .
v_gene: TRBV19
d_gene: TRBD2
CDR3aa: CASRREGTPKETQYF
CDR3nt: TGTGCCAGTAGACGGGAGGGGACTCCGAAAGAGACCCAGTACTTC

j_gene: TRBJ1-1
abundance: .
v_gene: TRBV2
d_gene: .
CDR3aa: CASSYNSGPNWNPKRNTEAFF
CDR3nt: TGTGCCAGCAGTTACAATTCAGGGCCTAACTGGAACCCAAAAAGAAACACTGAAGCTTTCTTT

j_gene: TRBJ1-2
abundance: .
v_gene: TRBV9
d_gene: .
CDR3aa: CASSVHGAREGYTF
CDR3nt: TGTGCCAGCAGCGTACATGGGGCCCGTGAAGGCTACACCTTC

j_gene: TRBJ2-3
abundance: .
v_gene: TRBV7-3
d_gene: .
CDR3aa: CASSLQGGSTDTQYF
CDR3nt: TGTGCCAGCAGCTTACAGGGGGGTAGCACAGATACGCAGTATTTT

j_gene: TRBJ1-2
abundance: .
v_gene: TRBV2
d_gene: TRBD1
CDR3aa: CASSGDSDGYTF
CDR3nt: TGTGCCAGCAGTGGGGACAGTGATGGCTACACCTTC

j_gene: TRBJ1-1
abundance: .
v_gene: TRBV6-5
d_gene: TRBD1
CDR3aa: CASRPPTGTAFF
CDR3nt: TGTGCCAGCAGACCCCCGACAGGGACAGCTTTCTTT

j_gene: TRBJ2-1
abundance: .
v_gene: TRBV19
d_gene: TRBD1
CDR3aa: CASSIDTATGVSLNNEQFF
CDR3nt: TGTGCCAGTAGTATAGATACGGCAACAGGGGTGAGTCTTAACAATGAGCAGTTCTTC

j_gene: TRBJ2-7
abundance: .
v_gene: TRBV27
d_gene: .
CDR3aa: CASSRRVFHEQYF
CDR3nt: TGTGCCAGCAGTCGGAGGGTGTTCCACGAGCAGTACTTC

j_gene: TRBJ2-7
abundance: .
v_gene: TRBV7-9
d_gene: .
CDR3aa: CASSLGIQGKVYEQYF
CDR3nt: TGTGCCAGCAGCTTAGGCATACAGGGAAAGGTTTACGAGCAGTACTTC

j_gene: TRBJ2-7
abundance: .
v_gene: TRBV7-9
d_gene: TRBD2
CDR3aa: CASSLALAGGFYEQYF
CDR3nt: TGTGCCAGCAGCTTAGCGCTGGCGGGGGGATTTTACGAGCAGTACTTC

j_gene: TRBJ1-5
abundance: once
v_gene: TRBV6-6
d_gene: .
CDR3aa: CASSPPTEGNQPQHF
CDR3nt: TGTGCCAGCAGCCCCCCAACAGAAGGCAATCAGCCCCAGCATTTT

j_gene: TRBJ2-2
abundance: .
v_gene: TRBV6-5
d_gene: .
CDR3aa: CASSLNRDGGELFF
CDR3nt: TGTGCCAGCAGTCTAAACAGGGATGGGGGGGAGCTGTTTTTT

j_gene: TRBJ2-7
abundance: few
v_gene: TRBV7-8
d_gene: TRBD1
CDR3aa: CASSSRPLGQGMGYEQYF
CDR3nt: TGTGCCAGCAGCTCCCGCCCCCTAGGACAGGGTATGGGGTACGAGCAGTACTTC

j_gene: TRBJ1-6
abundance: .
v_gene: TRBV18
d_gene: TRBD1
CDR3aa: CASSLPPGQGLRSPLHF
CDR3nt: TGTGCCAGCTCACTTCCTCCGGGACAGGGGTTAAGGTCACCCCTCCACTTT

j_gene: TRBJ2-7
abundance: .
v_gene: TRBV29-1
d_gene: TRBD2
CDR3aa: CSVVEGGWEQYF
CDR3nt: TGCAGCGTTGTTGAGGGAGGGTGGGAGCAGTACTTC

j_gene: TRBJ2-2
abundance: .
v_gene: TRBV5-4
d_gene: .
CDR3aa: CASSLPQSTGELFF
CDR3nt: TGTGCCAGCAGCTTACCACAATCGACCGGGGAGCTGTTTTTT

j_gene: TRBJ2-2
abundance: .
v_gene: TRBV2
d_gene: .
CDR3aa: CASSEGDWAGELFF
CDR3nt: TGTGCCAGCAGTGAGGGAGATTGGGCCGGGGAGCTGTTTTTT

j_gene: TRBJ2-1
abundance: .
v_gene: TRBV11-2
d_gene: TRBD2
CDR3aa: CASSLGRSGGADNEQFF
CDR3nt: TGTGCCAGCAGCTTAGGTCGAAGCGGGGGGGCTGACAATGAGCAGTTCTTC

j_gene: TRBJ1-2
abundance: once
v_gene: TRBV5-1
d_gene: TRBD1
CDR3aa: CASGQGAVNYGYTF
CDR3nt: TGCGCCAGCGGGCAGGGGGCAGTCAACTATGGCTACACCTTC